This TCR beta chain was identified during a study of early T cells in non-severe SARS-CoV-2 infection. Notes on the study in general: Reliance on VDJdb matching favored anti-spike CD8 responses; private and CD4 specificities were missed.

From the 5' RACE reads, TCRdb called clonotypes with MiXCR, one entry per CDR3 protein. The sample has about 45,000 distinct CDR3 sequences; approximately 12% are singletons. This clonotype has at least ten counts. The antigen remains unidentified. CDR3 length: 14 residues. Germline CDR1 SGHTA, CDR2 FQGNSA. V was shortened by 5 bases and J by 3 bases, with 12 bases between the two germline ends. The clonotype comes from an adult who was a healthcare worker with PCR-confirmed SARS-CoV-2 infection or an uninfected control (not recorded which). The chain uses TRBV7-2 and TRBJ2-3; D is perhaps TRBD1 (6 bases). The sequenced sample consisted of whole blood. As DNA, the CDR3 is TGTGCCAGCAGCCACCGGACAGCTACAGATACGCAGTATTTT. Residues: CASSHRTATDTQYF.